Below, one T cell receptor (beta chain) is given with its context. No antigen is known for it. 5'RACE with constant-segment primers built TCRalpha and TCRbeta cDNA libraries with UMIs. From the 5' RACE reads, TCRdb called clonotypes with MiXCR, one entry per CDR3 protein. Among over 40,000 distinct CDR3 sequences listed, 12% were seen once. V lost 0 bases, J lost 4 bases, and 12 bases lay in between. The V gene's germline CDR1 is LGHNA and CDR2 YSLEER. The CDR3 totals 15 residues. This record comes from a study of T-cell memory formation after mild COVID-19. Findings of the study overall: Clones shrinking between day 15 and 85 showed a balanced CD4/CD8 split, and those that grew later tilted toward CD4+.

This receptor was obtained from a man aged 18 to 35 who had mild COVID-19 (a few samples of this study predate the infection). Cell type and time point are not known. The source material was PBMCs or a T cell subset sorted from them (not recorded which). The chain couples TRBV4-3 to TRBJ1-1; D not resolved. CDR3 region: CASSQDKAVATEAFF. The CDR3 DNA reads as TGCGCCAGCAGCCAAGACAAGGCAGTCGCCACTGAAGCTTTCTTT.